This entry describes one TCR beta chain. Its antigen is unknown. These data belong to a study of OX40 agonist ivuxolimab in advanced cancers. The study's findings and limits: Patients who responded partially at 0.1-3.0 mg/kg showed clonal expansion ranking among the lowest. More expanded clones were seen, on average, in CD8+ T cells than in CD4+.

TCRdb's table, derived via immunoSEQ multiplex PCR, lists solely in-frame clones and lacks some. The data show around 26,000 clones, with 88% seen just once and approximately 22% held by the top ten. The trim removed 8 bases at V and 4 bases at J, leaving 20 bases unmatched. There are 16 residues in the CDR3. CDR1 and CDR2 (germline): GTSNPN, SVGIG (reference sequence). This specimen consisted of CD4+ or CD8+ T cells sorted from blood, obtained in a trial of the OX40 agonist ivuxolimab. The origin of this receptor is an adult with an advanced solid tumor such as melanoma, head and neck, liver or kidney cancer. The chain couples TRBV30 to TRBJ2-7, with TRBD1 matching 7 bases. The DNA for the CDR3 is TGTGCCGCGAGTACAAGATCGACAGGGAATCGGTACGAGCAGTACTTC. Protein: CAASTRSTGNRYEQYF.